This T cell receptor beta chain was sequenced in a study of CD8+CD57+ T cells in acquired aplastic anemia (dated by TCRdb to 2016 to 2019). Background on the whole study: On average, sorted CD4+ and CD8+ cells yielded around 3.4 ug of extracted DNA, with a range of about 0.18 to 27.4 ug. CD8+CD57+ expansion was defined as frequency above the mean frequency observed in healthy subjects. Results and caveats for the whole study, not just this receptor: Some 30 CD8+ CDR3 sequences were found to be shared between patients and controls, but these sequences appeared to be highly expressed in patients and within the immunodominant clones of the patients. Between patients and healthy controls, no significant difference in CD8+ Simpson's diversity was found (P=0.060).

Expansion of CD8+CD57+ cells had been shown by flow cytometry in the patients chosen for sequencing. Severe acquired aplastic anemia was diagnosed in all patients according to International Study of Aplastic Anemia and Agranulocytosis and Camitta criteria. Patients had received no therapy at the time of blood sampling. In the study, sorted CD4+ and CD8+ blood T cells from patients with severe aplastic anemia and from healthy subjects underwent deep sequencing of TCR repertoires. Patients were enrolled in the USA under clinicaltrials.gov protocols 00001620, 01623167, 00001397, 00071045, 00081523 and 00961064. Ficoll-Paque density gradient centrifugation was used to isolate peripheral blood mononuclear cells. CD4+ and CD8+ T cells were sorted by FACS or magnetic beads before DNA extraction. Profiling of TCR beta VDJ combinations and CDR3 sequences used genomic DNA as the template. An Illumina HiSeq 2000 was the platform used for TCR repertoire sequencing. From the authors' description of their analysis: Repertoire assessment relied on Simpson's diversity index, CDR3 size and DJ length profiles, and TRBV/TRBJ rearrangement plots. Whichever DNA sequence was most abundant in the deep sequencing data was defined as the immunodominant clone. CDR3 amino acid sequences were checked for sharing between subjects and were compared against published repertoires and the VDJdb database. The public reads were quality trimmed at Q25 with fastp and then assembled into clones with MiXCR by TCRdb, keeping productive beta chains. Each record represents a unique CDR3 protein, reported with the most common genes and DNA among its rows. The V and J calls were not made by the authors but by TCRdb's processing. This sample comprises approximately 470,000 distinct CDR3 sequences, approximately 33% of them detected only once. The ten largest clones capture roughly 0.89% of the sample.

This clonotype showed up many times. The antigen it recognizes is unknown. Base qualities were left out, and no much larger clone turns up one base away. From its cysteine to its phenylalanine, the CDR3 spans 16 amino acids. CDR3 DNA is the only sequence kept; it has 48 bases, read in frame from the first base. The V and J ends are trimmed by 2 bases and 1 base, leaving 14 bases between them. Via the germline V gene, CDR1 is SGDLS and CDR2 YYNGEE. The V and J segments used are TRBV9 and TRBJ2-3; the D gene lacks a confident call. The TCR was taken from a human donor with aplastic anemia. The specimen sequenced was sorted CD4+, CD8+, or CD8+CD57+ T cells (not recorded which) from PBMCs. The DNA sequence is given as TGTGCCAGCAGCGTTAGACTGAACATGGGCACAGATACGCAGTATTTT. Its product reads: CASSVRLNMGTDTQYF.